Listed here are 24 T cell receptor beta chains from one sample, sequenced in a study of blood T cell repertoires in COVID-19. Produced via immunoSEQ multiplex PCR; TCRdb's table is partial and in-frame only. The data contain fewer than 250,000 clones, approximately 88% of them singletons. Sequenced sample: PBMCs or T cells enriched from blood (not recorded which). The receptors come from a woman aged 25 to 39 who had recovered from COVID-19.

The count of this clone is one. The rearrangement joins TRBV24-1 to TRBJ2-2; TRBD2 aligns across 7 bases. Germline CDR1 is KGHDR and CDR2 is SFDVKD. V gave up 4 bases and J gave up 5 bases; unmatched junction bases: 9. The CDR3 loop spans 16 amino acids. In DNA form, the CDR3 reads TGTGCCACCAGTGACGCGGGGAGGGTGGTGACCGGGGAGCTGTTTTTT. The encoded protein is CATSDAGRVVTGELFF.

V is TRBV7-8 and J is TRBJ2-1; 8 bases fit TRBD2. V lost 5 bases to trimming and J lost 4 bases; unmatched junction nucleotides: 10. From germline, CDR1 is SGHVS and CDR2 FQNEAQ. The CDR3 runs to 16 residues. CDR3 bases: TGTGCCAGCAGCCCGAGGGAGCGGGGGCCTTACAATGAGCAGTTCTTC. The encoded protein is CASSPRERGPYNEQFF.

This sequence joins TRBV4-2 and TRBJ1-5; TRBD1 aligns across 7 bases. Germline V CDR1 and CDR2: LGHNA, YNFKEQ. The CDR3 consists of 15 residues. V trimming: 3 bases; J trimming: 7 bases; junction bases outside the gene matches: 9. In nucleotides, the CDR3 is TGTGCCAGCAGCCAGGCGTGGGACAGCCAACAGCCCCAGCATTTT. Protein sequence: CASSQAWDSQQPQHF.

The chain is built from TRBV6-6 and TRBJ2-1; TRBD1 matches 8 bases. CDR1 and CDR2 from the germline V gene are MNHNY and SVGAGI (reference sequence). There are 13 residues in the CDR3. V was clipped by 6 bases and J by 10 bases; unmatched bases: 8. The CDR3 DNA is TGTGCCAGCAGCCCCTCGCCAGGGGGCGAGCAGTTCTTC. Its protein is CASSPSPGGEQFF.

The genes are TRBV21-1 and TRBJ2-1; TRBD2 is the table's D call and was not checked against the DNA. TRBV21-1 is noted as a pseudogene. This CDR3 comprises 16 residues. The CDR3 spells CASSKSPGGTYNEQFF. CDR3 nucleotide sequence: TGTGCCAGCAGCAAGAGCCCCGGGGGTACCTACAATGAGCAGTTCTTC.

This rearrangement joins TRBV18 to TRBJ1-1, with TRBD1 identical over 7 bases. There are 16 residues in the CDR3. V lost 2 bases and J lost 3; bases outside the gene matches: 9. Per the germline V gene, CDR1 is KGHSH and CDR2 is LQKENI. The CDR3: CASSPGGQLRDTEAFF. CDR3 bases: TGTGCCAGCTCACCAGGGGGACAGCTCAGGGACACTGAAGCTTTCTTT. Based on the CDR3 plus reference TRBV18 and TRBJ1-1, the full variable domain is NAGVMQNPRHLVRRRGQEARLRCSPMKGHSHVYWYRQLPEEGLKFMVYLQKENIIDESGMPKERFSAEFPKEGPSILRIQQVVRGDSAAYFCASSPGGQLRDTEAFFGQGTRLTVV.

V and J are TRBV6-4 and TRBJ1-5; D ambiguous. The CDR3 loop spans 13 amino acids. Germline V gene data show CDR1 as MRHNA and CDR2 as SNTAGT. Trimming shortened V by 3 bases and J by 3 bases, and 6 bases separated the two germline ends. CDR3 region: CASSEQPNQPQHF. The DNA for the CDR3 is TGTGCCAGCAGTGAACAGCCCAATCAGCCCCAGCATTTT.

V is TRBV5-4 and J is TRBJ2-3; D is undetermined. V was pared by 1 base and J by 4 bases, with 7 bases between. The CDR3 is made up of 13 amino acids. Germline loops: CDR1 SGHNT, CDR2 YYREEE (reference sequence). The CDR3 sequence: CASSLYVADTQYF. In DNA, the CDR3 is TGTGCCAGCAGCTTGTATGTCGCAGATACGCAGTATTTT.

The table lists this clone with a few counts. V and J are TRBV5-8 and TRBJ1-5, with unresolved D. V gave up 1 base and J gave up 1 base, with 9 bases separating them. Germline V lookup: CDR1 SGHTS, CDR2 YDEGEE. The CDR3 contains 15 residues. CDR3 protein: CASSLSGLSNQPQHF. DNA of the CDR3: TGTGCCAGCAGCTTGTCTGGCCTGAGCAATCAGCCCCAGCATTTT.

This chain links TRBV7-9 with TRBJ1-5; 8 nucleotides align to TRBD1. The CDR3 length is 16 residues. With 5 bases clipped from V and 4 bases from J, the junction kept 10 bases outside the gene matches. CDR1 is SEHNR, CDR2 FQNEAQ, per germline (reference sequence). CDR3 DNA: TGTGCCAGCAGCCCCACCGGTGGACAGGGTAATCAGCCCCAGCATTTT. It encodes CASSPTGGQGNQPQHF.

This clone was observed a handful of times. The chain has TRBV5-1 and TRBJ2-7, with D perhaps TRBD1 (5 bases). With 3 bases removed from V and 3 bases from J, the gap between germline ends came to 7 bases. CDR3 length: 12 amino acids. Germline CDR1 reads SGHRS; CDR2 reads YFSETQ. CDR3 sequence (DNA): TGCGCCAGCAGCTCAGGGCGCTACGAGCAGTACTTC. Protein product: CASSSGRYEQYF.

J is TRBJ1-2 and V is TRBV18; maybe TRBD1 (5 bases). The V gene lost 0 bases and the J gene lost 0 bases, with 8 bases spanning the gap. The CDR3 length is 15 residues. Germline CDR1 and CDR2: KGHSH and LQKENI. CDR3 DNA sequence: TGTGCCAGCTCACCACCGACAGCTACTAACTATGGCTACACCTTC. Residues: CASSPPTATNYGYTF.

This rearrangement joins TRBV21-1 to TRBJ2-7; the table assigns TRBD1, which was not confirmed against the DNA. TRBV21-1 constitutes a pseudogene. The CDR3 has 17 residues. DNA of the CDR3: TGTGCCAGCAGCCCCTCGGCAGGGACAGAAAGGAGGCACGAGCAGTACGTC. It yields the protein CASSPSAGTERRHEQYV.

The chain links TRBV9 to TRBJ2-7; 11 bases match TRBD1. The CDR3 contains 14 residues. The V and J ends lost 3 bases and 3 bases, in that order; junction bases with no gene match: 2. The germline V gene has CDR1 SGDLS and CDR2 YYNGEE. The CDR3 DNA reads as TGTGCCAGCAGCGGGGACAGGGGGTTCTACGAGCAGTACTTC. This codes for CASSGDRGFYEQYF.

This rearrangement joins TRBV15 to TRBJ1-2, with 7 bases lining up with TRBD1. CDR3 length equals 14 residues. With V trimmed by 4 bases and J by 4 bases, 6 bases remained unmatched. The germline CDR1 and CDR2 sequences are LNHNV and YYDKDF (reference sequence). The CDR3, as DNA: TGTGCCACCAGCACGGACAGGAACAGCTATGGCTACACCTTC. Its translation: CATSTDRNSYGYTF.

The gene calls are TRBV27 and TRBJ1-5; TRBD1 agrees at 10 bases. Germline V gene lookup returns CDR1 MNHEY and CDR2 SMNVEV (reference sequence). The CDR3 covers 15 residues. With 6 bases clipped from V and 4 bases from J, the junction kept 6 bases outside the gene matches. CDR3 region: CASRLRQGANQPQHF. The CDR3 coding sequence is TGTGCCAGCAGATTAAGACAGGGGGCGAATCAGCCCCAGCATTTT.

The chain combines TRBV28 with TRBJ1-2; the D is unclear. The CDR3 has 15 residues. CDR1 and CDR2 from the germline V gene are MDHEN and SYDVKM. V dropped 5 bases and J dropped 1 base, with 14 bases sitting between them. The CDR3 nucleotides are TGTGCCAGCAGTGCGCCGAGTCTACTTAACTATGGCTACACCTTC. Translation: CASSAPSLLNYGYTF.

This rearrangement joins TRBV20-1 to TRBJ2-3; 7 bases fit TRBD1. Germline V gene lookup returns CDR1 DFQATT and CDR2 SNEGSKA (reference sequence). The CDR3 length is 11 residues. With V trimmed by 8 bases and J by 5 bases, 4 bases remained unmatched. The CDR3 is CSRTGEDTQYF. CDR3 bases: TGCAGTAGGACAGGAGAAGATACGCAGTATTTT.

This chain uses TRBV18 with TRBJ1-1, with 9 bases fitting TRBD1. This CDR3 is built from 14 residues. CDR1 and CDR2 from the germline V gene are KGHSH and LQKENI. The J segment lost 6 bases and the V segment lost 3 bases, leaving 5 bases of the junction unmatched. The CDR3: CASSPRTGVAEAFF. For the CDR3, the DNA is TGTGCCAGCTCACCCCGGACAGGGGTCGCTGAAGCTTTCTTT. Using reference TRBV18 and TRBJ1-1 for the parts outside the CDR3, the full variable domain is NAGVMQNPRHLVRRRGQEARLRCSPMKGHSHVYWYRQLPEEGLKFMVYLQKENIIDESGMPKERFSAEFPKEGPSILRIQQVVRGDSAAYFCASSPRTGVAEAFFGQGTRLTVV.

This clone was picked up a small number of times. J is TRBJ1-1 and V is TRBV2; 8 positions agree with TRBD1. The CDR3 totals 13 residues. CDR1 is SNHLY and CDR2 is FYNNEI in the germline V gene. V was clipped by 6 bases and J by 5 bases; unmatched bases: 5. CDR3 DNA sequence: TGTGCCAGCAGGTGGACAGGGTTTACTGAAGCTTTCTTT. Translation gives CASRWTGFTEAFF.

This clone was found a few times. The J gene is TRBJ1-1, the V gene TRBV19; D unresolved. V lost 11 bases to trimming and J lost 2 bases, with 12 bases between them. Germline CDR1 and CDR2: LNHDA and SQIVND (reference sequence). CDR3 length: 12 amino acids. Here the CDR3 reads CAVESINTEAFF. The CDR3 bases are TGTGCCGTGGAGAGTATAAACACTGAAGCTTTCTTT. The entire variable domain, with the rest obtained from reference TRBV19 and TRBJ1-1, is as follows: DGGITQSPKYLFRKEGQNVTLSCEQNLNHDAMYWYRQDPGQGLRLIYYSQIVNDFQKGDIAEGYSVSREKKESFPLTVTSAQKNPTAFYLCAVESINTEAFFGQGTRLTVV.

The V call is TRBV10-3, the J call TRBJ1-2; weak D call: TRBD1 (6 bases). Germline lookup yields CDR1 ENHRY and CDR2 SYGVKD. The germline V and J ends were trimmed by 3 bases and 4 bases, with 15 bases remaining between them. This CDR3 has 15 residues. The CDR3 nucleotides read TGTGCCATCAGTGACGACTCCACAGGGTTCTATGGCTACACCTTC. It encodes CAISDDSTGFYGYTF.

Many counts were recorded for this clone. J is TRBJ1-5 and V is TRBV9; D may be TRBD1 (5 bases). The CDR3 consists of 14 residues. Deletions cut 3 bases from V and 3 bases from J, with 10 bases between. Germline V CDR1 and CDR2: SGDLS, YYNGEE. CDR3 nucleotide sequence: TGTGCCAGCAGCGGGGGCGGCGACAATCAGCCCCAGCATTTT. Amino acid sequence: CASSGGGDNQPQHF.

This chain uses TRBV5-4 with TRBJ2-2, with 10 nucleotides matching TRBD2. From germline, CDR1 is SGHNT and CDR2 YYREEE (reference sequence). V lost 3 bases and J lost 6; bases outside the gene matches: 11. The CDR3 is 17 residues long. CDR3 DNA sequence: TGTGCCAGCAGCTACCTAGCGGGAGCGTCGGCTGCCGGGGAGCTGTTTTTT. It specifies CASSYLAGASAAGELFF. Variable domain in full (rest from reference TRBV5-4 and TRBJ2-2): ETGVTQSPTHLIKTRGQQVTLRCSSQSGHNTVSWYQQALGQGPQFIFQYYREEENGRGNFPPRFSGLQFPNYSSELNVNALELDDSALYLCASSYLAGASAAGELFFGEGSRLTVL.